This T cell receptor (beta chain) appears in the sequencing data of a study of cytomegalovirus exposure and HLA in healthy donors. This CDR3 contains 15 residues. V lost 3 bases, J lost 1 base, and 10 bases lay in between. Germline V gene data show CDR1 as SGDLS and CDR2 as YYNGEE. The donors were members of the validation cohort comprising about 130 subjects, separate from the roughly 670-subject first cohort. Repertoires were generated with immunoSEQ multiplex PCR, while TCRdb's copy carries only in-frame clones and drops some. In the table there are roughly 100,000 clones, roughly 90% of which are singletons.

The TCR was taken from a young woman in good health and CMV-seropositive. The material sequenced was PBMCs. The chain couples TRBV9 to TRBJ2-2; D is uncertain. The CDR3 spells CASSAVPRNTGELFF. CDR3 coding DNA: TGTGCCAGCAGCGCCGTCCCGCGGAACACCGGGGAGCTGTTTTTT.